This T cell receptor beta chain was recovered during a study of blood T cell repertoires in COVID-19. Some clones are missing from TCRdb's copy, which holds only in-frame ones; the method was immunoSEQ multiplex PCR. The top ten hold around 7% of the sample, which has 210,000 or so clones, about nine tenths seen once. This CDR3 has 14 amino acids. Germline V gene sequence: CDR1 SGHDT, CDR2 YYEEEE. V was trimmed by 1 base and J by 6 bases, leaving 13 bases between them. The TCR comes from a man in his forties with acute or convalescent COVID-19. V usage is TRBV5-6 and J usage is TRBJ1-1, with a tentative D call TRBD1 (6 bases). The specimen sequenced was peripheral blood. The CDR3 sequence is CASSLKQGVPEAFF. The CDR3 DNA reads as TGTGCCAGCAGCTTGAAACAGGGTGTTCCTGAAGCTTTCTTT.